One and the same sample provided the 17 T cell receptor beta chains below, sequenced in a study of shared clonotypes between healthy human individuals. Profiled with immunoSEQ multiplex PCR; TCRdb holds only in-frame clones, not every one. The table shows 2 million to 3 million clones, with under 95% occurring only once. The sequencing sample was made of naive CD4+ T cells from PBMCs. Subset denoted: CD45RA+ positively selected. These receptor sequences come from a man aged 18-30 years in good health. Some clones in this sample may be carry-over from other donors' samples.

On this clone itself: The sample carries other DNA sequences with the same CDR3. This chain links TRBV6-1 with TRBJ1-3; the match to TRBD1 covers 7 bases. With V trimmed by 6 bases and J by 2 bases, 4 bases remained unmatched. The CDR3 covers 14 residues. Germline loops: CDR1 MNHNS, CDR2 SASEGT. The CDR3: CASRQTGTGNTIYF. The CDR3 nucleotides read TGTGCCAGCAGGCAGACAGGGACTGGAAACACCATATATTTT.

The rearrangement uses TRBV28 and TRBJ2-5, with 8 bases that match TRBD1. Germline V gene lookup returns CDR1 MDHEN and CDR2 SYDVKM. Trimming removed 5 bases from V and 2 bases from J; junction bases left unmatched: 19. This CDR3 spans 19 amino acids. In DNA, the CDR3 is TGTGCCAGCAGTCCACTTTACATCGGCAGGGGGCGCCGACAAGAGACCCAGTACTTC. Amino acid sequence: CASSPLYIGRGRRQETQYF.

V gene TRBV9 combines with J gene TRBJ2-2; D is unclear. Trimming stripped 0 bases from V and 4 bases from J, with 10 bases between. There are 15 residues in the CDR3. Germline CDR1 SGDLS, CDR2 YYNGEE. In DNA form, the CDR3 reads TGTGCCAGCAGCGTAGTCGGTCGGGCCACCGGGGAGCTGTTTTTT. Its protein product is CASSVVGRATGELFF. The full variable domain, with the rest looked up from reference TRBV9 and TRBJ2-2, is DSGVTQTPKHLITATGQRVTLRCSPRSGDLSVYWYQQSLDQGLQFLIQYYNGEERAKGNILERFSAQQFPDLHSELNLSSLELGDSALYFCASSVVGRATGELFFGEGSRLTVL.

The rearrangement links TRBV28 to TRBJ2-2; perhaps TRBD1 as D (6 bases). The CDR3 is made up of 12 amino acids. Trimming took 6 bases from V and 6 from J, leaving 8 bases between them. Germline loops: CDR1 MDHEN, CDR2 SYDVKM. The CDR3 loop is CASSYRAGELFF. CDR3 sequence (DNA): TGTGCCAGCAGCTACAGGGCCGGGGAGCTGTTTTTT.

The chain has TRBV7-9 and TRBJ2-5; D may be TRBD2 (5 bases). CDR1 SEHNR and CDR2 FQNEAQ come from the germline V gene (reference sequence). CDR3 length equals 15 residues. Trimming shortened V by 5 bases and J by 2 bases, and 15 bases separated the two germline ends. This CDR3 reads CASSLPLREQETQYF. DNA for the CDR3: TGTGCCAGCAGCCTACCGCTCCGGGAACAAGAGACCCAGTACTTC.

The chain recombines TRBV28 with TRBJ1-2, with 9 bases lining up with TRBD1. Germline V gives CDR1 MDHEN, CDR2 SYDVKM. This CDR3 has 17 residues. The J segment lost 7 bases and the V segment lost 6 bases, leaving 18 bases of the junction unmatched. The CDR3 spells CASSPPHPGTGYFGYTF. The CDR3 region has the DNA TGTGCCAGCAGCCCCCCTCATCCGGGGACAGGGTATTTTGGCTACACCTTC.

This clone was observed a single time. This chain links TRBV10-1 with TRBJ2-2, with D possibly being TRBD1 (6 bases). Per germline, CDR1 WNHNN and CDR2 SYGVQD (reference sequence). The germline V and J ends were trimmed by 7 bases and 3 bases, with 12 bases remaining between them. This CDR3 contains 14 residues. The CDR3 protein is CASKLRGYTGELFF. In DNA, the CDR3 is TGCGCCAGCAAGCTTAGGGGGTACACCGGGGAGCTGTTTTTT.

The genes are TRBV7-6 and TRBJ2-7, with TRBD2 matching 10 bases. Per the germline V gene, CDR1 is SGHVS and CDR2 is FNYEAQ. The CDR3 totals 15 residues. V was clipped by 5 bases and J by 7 bases; unmatched bases: 11. DNA of the CDR3: TGTGCCAGCAGCCCCCGAGGAGCGGGAGGGGGTGAGCAGTACTTC. It is translated as CASSPRGAGGGEQYF.

This sequence joins TRBV19 and TRBJ2-5; 11 bases map to TRBD2. The length of the CDR3 is 15 residues. Germline V gene lookup returns CDR1 LNHDA and CDR2 SQIVND (reference sequence). The V gene end was trimmed by 4 bases and the J gene end by 4 bases; junction bases not matched to a gene: 5. CDR3 residues: CASSSSGRGGETQYF. As DNA, the CDR3 is TGTGCCAGTAGTAGTAGCGGGAGGGGAGGAGAGACCCAGTACTTC.

The chain uses TRBV28 and TRBJ1-6; D remains ambiguous. V dropped 11 bases and J dropped 7 bases, with 12 bases sitting between them. Germline V CDR1 and CDR2: MDHEN, SYDVKM. This CDR3 spans 12 amino acids. For the CDR3, the DNA is TGTGCCGGACGGGATCGAAATTCACCCCTCCACTTT. Encoded protein: CAGRDRNSPLHF.

About this clone itself: Other DNA sequences in the sample encode the same CDR3. The gene calls are TRBV28 and TRBJ2-7, with 8 nucleotides matching TRBD1. There are 15 residues in the CDR3. With V trimmed by 4 bases and J by 3 bases, 8 bases remained unmatched. CDR1 is MDHEN, CDR2 SYDVKM, per germline. CDR3 sequence: CASSSTGGRSYEQYF. CDR3 in DNA: TGTGCCAGCAGTTCCACAGGGGGACGGAGCTACGAGCAGTACTTC.

This chain joins TRBV6-1 and TRBJ2-5; 8 bases agree with TRBD2. Trimming took 7 bases from V and 1 from J; bases not matched to a gene: 5. CDR1 is MNHNS, CDR2 SASEGT, per germline. The CDR3 sequence is 14 residues long. The CDR3 protein is CASIRLARQETQYF. The CDR3 DNA reads TGTGCCAGCATTCGACTAGCGCGCCAAGAGACCCAGTACTTC.

V is TRBV10-3 and J is TRBJ2-7; 8 bases are shared with TRBD2. CDR3 length equals 15 residues. Trimming at V came to 0 bases and at J to 4 bases, leaving 5 bases not matched to a gene. Germline V gene data show CDR1 as ENHRY and CDR2 as SYGVKD. The DNA for the CDR3 is TGTGCCATCAGTGAGTCGACTCGGGGGGGGTACGAGCAGTACTTC. It translates to CAISESTRGGYEQYF.

This sequence joins TRBV11-3 and TRBJ2-7; 7 bases are shared with TRBD1. The germline V gene has CDR1 SGHNT and CDR2 YENEEA. The CDR3 totals 13 residues. Trimming at V came to 5 bases and at J to 2 bases, leaving 3 bases not matched to a gene. The CDR3 spells CASSIGTAYEQYF. CDR3 DNA sequence: TGTGCCAGCAGCATCGGGACAGCCTACGAGCAGTACTTC.

The chain joins TRBV5-1 to TRBJ1-1; no clear D gene. The ends were cut back, 2 bases at V and 2 bases at J, with 10 bases in the middle. There are 14 residues in the CDR3. CDR1 and CDR2 from the germline V gene are SGHRS and YFSETQ. CDR3 nucleotides: TGCGCCAGCAGCTTCAGGTTGACTAACACTGAAGCTTTCTTT. Its protein product is CASSFRLTNTEAFF.

The chain is built from TRBV7-8 and TRBJ2-7, with D unclear. The germline V and J ends were trimmed by 5 bases and 3 bases, with 11 bases remaining between them. This CDR3 is 13 amino acids long. In germline, CDR1 is SGHVS, CDR2 FQNEAQ. CDR3 loop: CASSPGRFYEQYF. The CDR3 DNA reads as TGTGCCAGCAGCCCTGGGCGTTTCTACGAGCAGTACTTC.

The rearrangement joins TRBV28 to TRBJ2-7; 7 bases align to TRBD1. With V trimmed by 6 bases and J by 9 bases, 11 bases remained unmatched. Germline-derived CDR1 and CDR2 are MDHEN and SYDVKM. The CDR3 extends over 13 amino acids. CDR3 coding DNA: TGTGCCAGCAGGACGGACAGGTTCGGTAGGCAGTACTTC. Translating it yields CASRTDRFGRQYF. Full variable domain (outside the CDR3, taken from reference TRBV28 and TRBJ2-7): DVKVTQSSRYLVKRTGEKVFLECVQDMDHENMFWYRQDPGLGLRLIYFSYDVKMKEKGDIPEGYSVSREKKERFSLILESASTNQTSMYLCASRTDRFGRQYFGPGTRLTVT.